Shown below are 30 T cell receptor beta chains from a single sample sequenced in a study of T cell responses to AZD1222 COVID-19 vaccine. TCRdb's table, derived via immunoSEQ multiplex PCR, lists solely in-frame clones and lacks some. Of over 80,000 clones listed, approximately 93% were seen once; the top ten hold around 8.6%. This specimen consisted of peripheral blood, obtained 28 days after the second AZD1222 dose. The origin of the receptors is an adult who received the AZD1222 COVID-19 vaccine.

In DNA, the CDR3 is TGCAGCGTTCGACCTAGCGGGAGTCTTAGTGAGCAGTTCTTC. The encoded protein is CSVRPSGSLSEQFF. V is TRBV29-1 and J is TRBJ2-1; TRBD2 aligns across 10 bases. Per germline, CDR1 SQVTM and CDR2 ANQGSEA. Trimming at V came to 5 bases and at J to 9 bases, leaving 10 bases not matched to a gene. This CDR3 is built from 14 residues.

The rearrangement joins TRBV12-5 to TRBJ1-2; a possible D gene is TRBD1 (6 bases). CDR1 is LGHNT, CDR2 FRNRAP, per germline. Trimming removed 2 bases from V and 3 bases from J, with 16 bases in between. The CDR3 sequence is 16 residues long. The CDR3 region is CASGLFRGGHDYGYTF. The CDR3, as DNA: TGTGCTAGTGGTTTGTTTAGGGGGGGACACGACTATGGCTACACCTTC.

This chain connects TRBV18 to TRBJ2-1; a weak D match, TRBD1 (5 bases). CDR3 length: 16 amino acids. The V gene lost 3 bases and the J gene lost 4 bases, with 16 bases spanning the gap. Germline CDR1 reads KGHSH; CDR2 reads LQKENI. The CDR3 loop is CASSPRASSIYNEQFF. The DNA of the CDR3 is TGTGCCAGCTCACCCAGGGCGTCATCCATTTACAATGAGCAGTTCTTC.

This clone was counted ten times or more. This sequence joins TRBV28 and TRBJ1-5; D uncertain. The CDR3 loop spans 16 amino acids. Per germline, CDR1 MDHEN and CDR2 SYDVKM. The V end was cut by 2 bases, the J end by 2 bases, with 13 bases between. The CDR3 DNA sequence: TGTGCCAGCAGTTTAATACTTCTAGGAGGCAATCAGCCCCAGCATTTT. The encoded protein is CASSLILLGGNQPQHF.

This clone was picked up one time. CDR3 sequence reads: CASSIGRQTGNTIYF. The CDR3 nucleotides are TGTGCCAGTAGTATAGGTCGGCAGACTGGAAACACCATATATTTT. The rearrangement joins TRBV19 to TRBJ1-3; no reliable D call. V shed 1 base and J shed 2 bases, with 9 bases lying between them. The CDR3 sequence is 15 residues long. Germline values: CDR1 LNHDA, CDR2 SQIVND (reference sequence).

The genes are TRBV13 and TRBJ1-2, with 9 bases fitting TRBD1. The CDR3 runs 16 residues. After removal of 4 bases from V and 4 bases from J, the junction contained 10 bases not matched to a gene. Per germline, CDR1 PRHDT and CDR2 FYEKMQ (reference sequence). The CDR3 sequence: CASSYRTGVATYGYTF. DNA for the CDR3: TGTGCCAGCAGCTACCGGACAGGGGTTGCTACCTATGGCTACACCTTC.

The chain joins TRBV9 to TRBJ1-4; a weak D match, TRBD1 (6 bases). With 2 bases removed from V and 6 bases from J, the gap between germline ends came to 11 bases. CDR3 length equals 14 residues. Germline CDR1 SGDLS, CDR2 YYNGEE. CDR3 nucleotides: TGTGCCAGCAGCGTCAGGGGCTGGGATGAAAAACTGTTTTTT. Translated, it gives CASSVRGWDEKLFF. Full variable domain (remainder filled in from reference TRBV9 and TRBJ1-4): DSGVTQTPKHLITATGQRVTLRCSPRSGDLSVYWYQQSLDQGLQFLIQYYNGEERAKGNILERFSAQQFPDLHSELNLSSLELGDSALYFCASSVRGWDEKLFFGSGTQLSVL.

This clone occurred a few times. The rearrangement joins TRBV19 to TRBJ2-7, with 8 bases matching TRBD1. V lost 4 bases to trimming and J lost 4 bases; unmatched junction nucleotides: 9. From germline, CDR1 is LNHDA and CDR2 SQIVND (reference sequence). This CDR3 is 15 amino acids long. Written as DNA, the CDR3 is TGTGCCAGTAGTACCGGGACAGGACTCATTTACGAGCAGTACTTC. This translates into CASSTGTGLIYEQYF.

V usage is TRBV2 and J usage is TRBJ1-2; no reliable D call. Germline loops: CDR1 SNHLY, CDR2 FYNNEI. The CDR3 loop spans 15 amino acids. Trimming cost V 1 base and J 0 bases, with 9 bases left between them. The CDR3 DNA is TGTGCCAGCAGTGAAGACAGCCATTCTAACTATGGCTACACCTTC. Its protein is CASSEDSHSNYGYTF.

The gene calls are TRBV11-2 and TRBJ2-4; 8 bases map to TRBD1. The V and J ends lost 5 bases and 6 bases, in that order; junction bases with no gene match: 6. The CDR3 runs to 14 residues. Germline values: CDR1 SGHAT, CDR2 FQNNGV. The CDR3 is CASSLRQGANIQYF. CDR3 bases: TGTGCCAGCAGCCTCCGCCAGGGGGCAAACATTCAGTACTTC.

This clone appeared once. This chain joins TRBV30 and TRBJ1-4; D not certain. V lost 1 base and J 0 bases, leaving 6 bases between the germline ends. Germline CDR1 is GTSNPN and CDR2 is SVGIG (reference sequence). CDR3 size: 14 residues. CDR3 amino acids: CAWSAFSTNEKLFF. As DNA, the CDR3 is TGTGCCTGGAGTGCTTTCTCAACTAATGAAAAACTGTTTTTT.

CDR3 coding DNA: TGTGCCAGCAGTTTTGATCGCTCTGGGGCCAACGTCCTGACTTTC. This translates into CASSFDRSGANVLTF. The chain carries TRBV5-8 and TRBJ2-6; the D is unclear. The germline V gene has CDR1 SGHTS and CDR2 YDEGEE. The CDR3 has 15 residues. The ends were cut back, 5 bases at V and 0 bases at J, with 9 bases in the middle.

The J gene is TRBJ2-7, the V gene TRBV2; D not resolved. V was cut by 6 bases and J by 0 bases, with 12 bases left in between. The V gene's germline CDR1 is SNHLY and CDR2 FYNNEI. The CDR3 spans 14 residues. The CDR3 sequence is CASRVKQNSYEQYF. CDR3 in DNA: TGTGCCAGCAGAGTGAAACAGAACTCCTACGAGCAGTACTTC.

J is TRBJ2-2 and V is TRBV4-1, with 13 bases lining up with TRBD2. The germline gives CDR1 MGHRA, CDR2 YSYEKL. The CDR3 has 18 amino acids. Germline trimming cut 3 bases from V and 4 bases from J; bases unmatched to any gene: 8. The CDR3 here is CASSHPGLAGSVTGELFF. The DNA for the CDR3 is TGCGCCAGCAGCCATCCGGGACTAGCGGGATCGGTCACCGGGGAGCTGTTTTTT.

This clone came up once. The chain employs TRBV24-1 and TRBJ2-1; 10 nucleotides line up with TRBD2. From germline, CDR1 is KGHDR and CDR2 SFDVKD. Trimming cost V 4 bases and J 7 bases; bases outside gene matches: 9. CDR3 length equals 16 residues. CDR3 protein: CATSDTSGAPGNEQFF. The CDR3 region has the DNA TGTGCCACCAGTGACACTAGCGGGGCCCCTGGGAATGAGCAGTTCTTC.

This rearrangement joins TRBV5-1 to TRBJ2-1; 11 nucleotides align to TRBD2. After removal of 0 bases from V and 6 bases from J, the junction contained 8 bases not matched to a gene. The germline V gene has CDR1 SGHRS and CDR2 YFSETQ. The CDR3 length is 17 residues. CDR3 loop: CASSLALTSGIPNEQFF. CDR3 bases: TGCGCCAGCAGCTTGGCTTTGACTAGCGGGATCCCCAATGAGCAGTTCTTC.

The chain recombines TRBV6-5 with TRBJ2-3, with TRBD2 identical over 7 bases. J gave up 0 bases and V 4 bases, and 1 base lay outside the gene matches. This CDR3 region has 14 residues. CDR1 is MNHEY, CDR2 SVGAGI, per germline. The chain's CDR3 is CASSSSGSTDTQYF. CDR3 DNA sequence: TGTGCCAGCAGTTCTAGCGGAAGCACAGATACGCAGTATTTT.

V usage is TRBV13 and J usage is TRBJ1-2, with TRBD1 identical over 7 bases. The J segment lost 7 bases and the V segment lost 6 bases, leaving 8 bases of the junction unmatched. The length of the CDR3 is 13 residues. Germline V CDR1 and CDR2: PRHDT, FYEKMQ (reference sequence). The chain's CDR3 is CASSRSYRGGYTF. The CDR3 DNA is TGTGCCAGCAGTCGTTCTTACAGGGGTGGCTACACCTTC.

The chain has TRBV27 and TRBJ2-7; D gene unclear. CDR1 and CDR2 from the germline V gene are MNHEY and SMNVEV (reference sequence). The V gene lost 5 bases and the J gene lost 2 bases, with 16 bases spanning the gap. CDR3 length: 15 amino acids. CDR3 protein: CASSLRRTETYEQYF. The CDR3 DNA is TGTGCCAGCAGTCTTAGGCGGACGGAAACCTACGAGCAGTACTTC.

CDR3 protein: CASSSGLLSTDTQYF. CDR3 nucleotides: TGTGCCAGCAGCTCCGGGTTACTAAGCACAGATACGCAGTATTTT. The chain links TRBV7-9 to TRBJ2-3; D not resolved. Germline V gives CDR1 SEHNR, CDR2 FQNEAQ (reference sequence). CDR3 size: 15 residues. Deletions cut 4 bases from V and 0 bases from J, with 11 bases between.

The chain links TRBV6-5 to TRBJ2-7, with D possibly being TRBD1 or TRBD2 (5 bases each). Deletions cut 6 bases from V and 6 bases from J, with 18 bases between. In germline, CDR1 is MNHEY, CDR2 SVGAGI. There are 14 residues in the CDR3. DNA for the CDR3: TGTGCCAGCAGCGCCCGGGGCCAGATGGGCGAGCAGTACTTC. As protein: CASSARGQMGEQYF.

This chain links TRBV24-1 with TRBJ1-5; no clear D gene. Per the germline V gene, CDR1 is KGHDR and CDR2 is SFDVKD. This CDR3 has 14 amino acids. V was shortened by 7 bases and J by 0 bases, with 9 bases between the two germline ends. In DNA, the CDR3 is TGTGCCACCAGCCGCAGCGTTAGCAATCAGCCCCAGCATTTT. This encodes CATSRSVSNQPQHF.

The chain recombines TRBV6-2 or TRBV6-3 with TRBJ1-1, with a weak D call TRBD1 (6 bases). The CDR3 length is 15 residues. V shed 5 bases and J shed 2 bases, with 15 bases lying between them. CDR1 and CDR2 from the germline V gene are MNHEY and SVGEGT. The CDR3 reads CASSRTWGANTEAFF. CDR3 coding DNA: TGTGCCAGCAGTCGGACGTGGGGGGCTAACACTGAAGCTTTCTTT.

The rearrangement joins TRBV6-6 to TRBJ1-5, with D perhaps TRBD1 (5 bases). Germline values: CDR1 MNHNY, CDR2 SVGAGI (reference sequence). This CDR3 spans 15 amino acids. V was shortened by 5 bases and J by 4 bases, with 15 bases between the two germline ends. This chain's CDR3 is CASSASLGGNQPQHF. As DNA, the CDR3 is TGTGCCAGCAGTGCCTCCTTGGGGGGAAATCAGCCCCAGCATTTT.

The rearrangement links TRBV28 to TRBJ1-5; D possibly corresponds to TRBD1 (6 bases). The V end lost 5 bases, the J end lost 5 bases, and 22 bases lay between the germline ends. The CDR3 is made up of 17 amino acids. CDR1 and CDR2 (germline): MDHEN, SYDVKM. The CDR3 nucleotides read TGTGCCAGCAGTCTCTTTCCCTTTACAGGGCGGCATCAGCCCCAGCATTTT. This codes for CASSLFPFTGRHQPQHF.

The gene calls are TRBV28 and TRBJ1-2; TRBD1 matches at 7 bases. The V segment lost 6 bases and the J segment 7 bases; nucleotides outside the gene matches: 8. The germline gives CDR1 MDHEN, CDR2 SYDVKM. This CDR3 is 13 amino acids long. The CDR3: CASSPGQKAGYTF. Here the CDR3 DNA reads TGTGCCAGCAGCCCGGGACAGAAGGCTGGCTACACCTTC.

This clone was seen once. The genes are TRBV10-3 and TRBJ1-5; 8 bases line up with TRBD1. The CDR3 is 16 amino acids. V was clipped by 6 bases and J by 1 base; unmatched bases: 8. Looked up from germline, CDR1 is ENHRY and CDR2 is SYGVKD. The CDR3 reads CAIRQGGTLSNQPQHF. As DNA, the CDR3 is TGTGCCATCAGACAGGGGGGAACCTTAAGCAATCAGCCCCAGCATTTT.

This clone was counted a single time. The chain is built from TRBV6-5 and TRBJ1-6; no clear D. The V gene's germline CDR1 is MNHEY and CDR2 SVGAGI. The CDR3 sequence is 16 residues long. The V and J ends lost 2 bases and 10 bases respectively, with 18 bases between them. The CDR3 nucleotides read TGTGCCAGCAGTTACAACGGACCAGACTCGGGGTCACCCCTCCACTTT. The encoded protein is CASSYNGPDSGSPLHF.

V and J are TRBV7-8 and TRBJ2-7; the match to TRBD2 covers 9 bases. Germline V gene data show CDR1 as SGHVS and CDR2 as FQNEAQ. Losses at the gene ends were 1 base for V and 7 bases for J; bases not matched to a gene: 8. There are 15 residues in the CDR3. Here the CDR3 DNA reads TGTGCCAGCAGCTTAGTACCCGCGGGAGGGGGGGAGCAGTACTTC. Amino acid sequence: CASSLVPAGGGEQYF.

The chain recombines TRBV19 with TRBJ1-1; 7 bases are a match to TRBD1. After removal of 6 bases from V and 1 base from J, the junction contained 2 bases not matched to a gene. The CDR3 consists of 13 residues. Germline CDR1 is LNHDA and CDR2 is SQIVND (reference sequence). CDR3 sequence reads: CASRGQPNTEAFF. CDR3 in DNA: TGTGCCAGTAGGGGACAGCCGAACACTGAAGCTTTCTTT.